The clone carrying this T cell receptor (beta chain) showed up many times. The V end was cut by 1 base, the J end by 11 bases, with 14 bases between. This CDR3 contains 14 residues. The germline V gene encodes CDR1 MDHEN and CDR2 SYDVKM. This specimen belongs to a study of T cells after posttransplantation cyclophosphamide. Sequenced by immunoSEQ multiplex PCR; TCRdb stores in-frame clones only, minus some. The sample shows approximately 24,000 clones, no singletons; the ten largest hold over 1.3%. Peripheral blood was collected from the related graft donor on the marrow donation day. The source material was PBMCs. This sequence was found in a man aged 50 or older in good health, CMV-negative, and a related stem cell transplant donor. The V and J genes are TRBV28 and TRBJ1-4; D possibly corresponds to TRBD1 (5 bases). Here the CDR3 reads CASSLSGLYGKLFF. The CDR3 nucleotides read TGTGCCAGCAGTTTATCGGGACTGTATGGGAAACTGTTTTTT.